A single sample gave rise to the 20 T cell receptor beta chains below, sequenced in a study of blood T cells in healthy people across ages. Combining a sample-barcoded 5' primer with a J-beta primer mix, a second PCR ran for about 7 to 11 cycles. TCRdb re-called the 5' RACE reads through MiXCR, storing one row per CDR3 protein. Of some 1.4 million distinct CDR3 sequences in the sample, around 42% are singletons; the top ten hold roughly 7.9%. The sample taken for sequencing was blood. The source is a woman aged 18-30 years in good health.

This chain joins TRBV2 and TRBJ2-3, with D perhaps matching TRBD1 or TRBD2 (5 bases each). Trimming shortened V by 11 bases and J by 0 bases, and 12 bases separated the two germline ends. The V gene's germline CDR1 is SNHLY and CDR2 FYNNEI. This CDR3 comprises 13 residues. DNA for the CDR3: TGTGCCCCAAGGGACGTTAGCACAGATACGCAGTATTTT. This translates into CAPRDVSTDTQYF. Filled out from reference TRBV2 and TRBJ2-3, the complete variable domain reads EPEVTQTPSHQVTQMGQEVILRCVPISNHLYFYWYRQILGQKVEFLVSFYNNEISEKSEIFDDQFSVERPDGSNFTLKIRSTKLEDSAMYFCAPRDVSTDTQYFGPGTRLTVL.

This clonotype was seen more than once but under ten times. This chain uses TRBV7-9 with TRBJ1-5, with D perhaps matching TRBD1 (5 bases). The CDR3 is made up of 17 amino acids. Germline V CDR1 and CDR2: SEHNR, FQNEAQ (reference sequence). V lost 3 bases and J lost 2, with 17 bases in between. The CDR3 protein is CASSFLSGSGGNQPQHF. DNA of the CDR3: TGTGCCAGCAGCTTTTTGTCCGGGTCGGGGGGCAATCAGCCCCAGCATTTT.

J is TRBJ1-2 and V is TRBV3-1; 10 bases map to TRBD1. Losses at the gene ends were 3 bases for V and 4 bases for J; bases not matched to a gene: 5. The V gene's germline CDR1 is LGHDT and CDR2 YNNKEL (reference sequence). The CDR3 runs 15 residues. CDR3 coding DNA: TGTGCCAGCAGCCACCTGGACAGGGGGGCCTATGGCTACACCTTC. Translated, it gives CASSHLDRGAYGYTF.

CDR3 coding DNA: TGCAGCGTCTACATTTCTGGGGCCAACGTCCTGACTTTC. This encodes CSVYISGANVLTF. The rearrangement links TRBV29-1 to TRBJ2-6; D gene uncertain. Germline CDR1 reads SQVTM; CDR2 reads ANQGSEA. The CDR3 length is 13 residues. V was clipped by 6 bases and J by 1 base, with 7 bases between them.

This clonotype was seen only a few times. The CDR3 nucleotides read TGTGCCAGCGGCGTACACGAGCAGTACTTC. Translating gives CASGVHEQYF. The gene calls are TRBV10-3 and TRBJ2-7; the D is unclear. The CDR3 contains 10 residues. V was clipped by 10 bases and J by 5 bases, with 9 bases between them. Germline V gene sequence: CDR1 ENHRY, CDR2 SYGVKD.

The genes are TRBV29-1 and TRBJ1-2; no clear D. Germline CDR1 reads SQVTM; CDR2 reads ANQGSEA. The CDR3 runs 11 residues. Trimming shortened V by 7 bases and J by 4 bases, and 10 bases separated the two germline ends. As DNA, the CDR3 is TGCAGCGCCCGGGCGACCTATGGCTACACCTTC. This gives the protein CSARATYGYTF.

The chain uses TRBV12-5 and TRBJ1-2; D remains ambiguous. Germline values: CDR1 LGHNT, CDR2 FRNRAP. V dropped 1 base and J dropped 2 bases, with 11 bases sitting between them. The CDR3 runs 15 residues. Here the CDR3 reads CASGLGSPSNYGYTF. The CDR3 DNA reads as TGTGCTAGTGGTTTGGGGTCACCTTCGAACTATGGCTACACCTTC.

The chain couples TRBV7-2 to TRBJ1-2, with TRBD1 matching 10 bases. The junction had 9 bases not matched to a gene; V was cut back by 1 base and J by 4 bases. In germline, CDR1 is SGHTA, CDR2 FQGNSA. The CDR3 contains 17 residues. The CDR3 DNA sequence: TGTGCCAGCAGCTTAGAAGGGACAGGGGTACAGGGCTATGGCTACACCTTC. Translating gives CASSLEGTGVQGYGYTF.

This chain uses TRBV6-5 with TRBJ1-1, with 7 bases that match TRBD1. The V segment lost 4 bases and the J segment 1 base; nucleotides outside the gene matches: 12. This CDR3 is built from 17 residues. CDR1 MNHEY and CDR2 SVGAGI come from the germline V gene. CDR3 nucleotide sequence: TGTGCCAGCAGTTCACGACAGGGACCTGCCTCGAACACTGAAGCTTTCTTT. The encoded protein is CASSSRQGPASNTEAFF.

This clonotype was seen once. The CDR3 here is CSARDAVYGYTF. The CDR3 DNA follows: TGCAGTGCTAGAGATGCGGTCTATGGCTACACCTTC. The V gene is TRBV20-1, the J gene TRBJ1-2, with no clear D. The CDR3 has 12 residues. The V end lost 0 bases, the J end lost 4 bases, and 6 bases lay between the germline ends. Germline V gives CDR1 DFQATT, CDR2 SNEGSKA (reference sequence).

The chain employs TRBV6-5 and TRBJ2-1; tentatively, D is TRBD2 (5 bases). Trimming cost V 8 bases and J 10 bases, with 18 bases left between them. The CDR3 is 13 amino acids. Germline-derived CDR1 and CDR2 are MNHEY and SVGAGI. In DNA, the CDR3 is TGTGCCAGCGCGCCTAGCAACTTCCAGGAGCAGTTCTTC. It encodes CASAPSNFQEQFF.

The rearrangement links TRBV27 to TRBJ2-1, with 8 bases matching TRBD2. V dropped 8 bases and J dropped 4; count of bases not matched to a gene: 4. CDR1 and CDR2 (germline): MNHEY, SMNVEV (reference sequence). The CDR3 totals 13 residues. DNA of the CDR3: TGTGCCAGCGAACGGGAGGGTTACAATGAGCAGTTCTTC. Its translation: CASEREGYNEQFF.

As for this clonotype: Mismatch with germline at one junction end may stem from a read error. The rearrangement joins TRBV7-2 to TRBJ2-5; TRBD2 matches at 9 bases. The CDR3 sequence is 15 residues long. Germline-derived CDR1 and CDR2 are SGHTA and FQGNSA. In nucleotides, the CDR3 is TGTGCCAGCAGCTTAGGTAGCGGGGGTCAAGAGACCCGGTACTTC. It codes for CASSLGSGGQETRYF.

V usage is TRBV10-3 and J usage is TRBJ2-3, with D perhaps given as TRBD1 or TRBD2 (5 bases each). Germline CDR1 and CDR2: ENHRY and SYGVKD. This CDR3 region has 15 residues. Deletions cut 2 bases from V and 1 base from J, with 10 bases between. CDR3 coding DNA: TGTGCCATCAGTGAGCGAGGGGCCGGCACAGATACGCAGTATTTT. The encoded protein is CAISERGAGTDTQYF.

The table lists this clonotype with a few counts. This chain joins TRBV29-1 and TRBJ2-1, with D perhaps TRBD2 (6 bases). The CDR3 consists of 16 residues. V gave up 3 bases and J gave up 13 bases, with 28 bases separating them. Per germline, CDR1 SQVTM and CDR2 ANQGSEA. CDR3 in DNA: TGCAGCGTTGACCAGAATCGGCGGGACCCACAAGAGACCCAGTTCTTC. Its translation is CSVDQNRRDPQETQFF.

This clonotype has just one count. The chain is built from TRBV28 and TRBJ2-3; tentatively, D is TRBD2 (5 bases). CDR1 and CDR2 (germline): MDHEN, SYDVKM. The ends were cut back, 3 bases at V and 5 bases at J, with 24 bases in the middle. The CDR3 runs 18 residues. This chain's CDR3 is CASSFIMGNPSNQDTQYF. CDR3 nucleotides: TGTGCCAGCAGTTTTATTATGGGGAACCCTAGCAATCAAGATACGCAGTATTTT.

This chain joins TRBV9 and TRBJ2-1, with D uncertain. CDR3 length equals 12 residues. The germline V and J ends were trimmed by 0 bases and 7 bases, with 5 bases remaining between them. In germline, CDR1 is SGDLS, CDR2 YYNGEE. The CDR3 region has the DNA TGTGCCAGCAGCGTAGAATCGAATGAGCAGTTCTTC. Translating gives CASSVESNEQFF.

The chain uses TRBV6-1 and TRBJ1-1; TRBD1 matches 9 bases. V was clipped by 8 bases and J by 1 base; unmatched bases: 11. Germline V gene data show CDR1 as MNHNS and CDR2 as SASEGT. This CDR3 has 16 residues. Here the CDR3 DNA reads TGTGCCAGCGGCGGACAGGGGAGTAGTCGGAACACTGAAGCTTTCTTT. Translating it yields CASGGQGSSRNTEAFF.

The V and J genes are TRBV6-6 and TRBJ2-7; 9 nucleotides align to TRBD2. CDR3 length: 14 amino acids. Per germline, CDR1 MNHNY and CDR2 SVGAGI (reference sequence). The V gene end was trimmed by 7 bases and the J gene end by 7 bases; junction bases not matched to a gene: 11. Written as DNA, the CDR3 is TGTGCCAGCACCGGGACTAGCTCTGGTCATGAGCAGTACTTC. Amino acids: CASTGTSSGHEQYF.

The CDR3 sequence is CASSKTGSSEQYF. The CDR3 DNA is TGTGCCAGCAGCAAAACAGGGTCTAGCGAGCAGTACTTC. This chain connects TRBV7-6 to TRBJ2-7; D may be TRBD1 (6 bases). V was pared by 5 bases and J by 6 bases, with 14 bases between. CDR3 size: 13 residues. From germline, CDR1 is SGHVS and CDR2 FNYEAQ.